The 30 T cell receptor beta chains in this list originate from one sample, sequenced in a study of cytomegalovirus exposure and HLA in healthy donors. A multiplex PCR was run with 60 Vbeta primers and 13 Jbeta primers. Some clones are missing from TCRdb's copy, which holds only in-frame ones; the method was immunoSEQ multiplex PCR. The sample comprises over 110,000 clones, under 90% of which are singletons, and under 6% rests with the top ten. The sequenced sample was PBMCs. Receptors were obtained from a man between 40 and 49 years old in good health and CMV-seronegative.

This clone was observed a few times. The V gene is TRBV6-5, the J gene TRBJ2-1; 7 nucleotides align to TRBD1. Unmatched junction bases numbered 2, after V lost 6 bases and J lost 3 bases. CDR1 is MNHEY and CDR2 is SVGAGI in the germline V gene. The CDR3 runs to 13 residues. CDR3 nucleotide sequence: TGTGCCAGCAGCCGGGACAGCTACAATGAGCAGTTCTTC. Translating gives CASSRDSYNEQFF.

V gene TRBV5-1 combines with J gene TRBJ1-1; D not certain. This CDR3 spans 11 amino acids. Trimming removed 7 bases at V and 2 bases at J, with 6 bases between. Germline CDR1 is SGHRS and CDR2 is YFSETQ. CDR3 residues: CASRGNTEAFF. CDR3 DNA sequence: TGCGCCAGCCGGGGAAACACTGAAGCTTTCTTT.

V gene TRBV7-2 combines with J gene TRBJ1-2; 9 bases fit TRBD1. The V segment lost 5 bases and the J segment 13 bases; nucleotides outside the gene matches: 11. CDR1 is SGHTA, CDR2 FQGNSA, per germline. The CDR3 is made up of 13 amino acids. CDR3 amino acids: CASSRGTGTFSTF. In DNA form, the CDR3 reads TGTGCCAGCAGCAGAGGGACAGGGACTTTTTCCACCTTC.

J is TRBJ1-4 and V is TRBV28; D is unclear. With 2 bases removed from V and 8 bases from J, the gap between germline ends came to 12 bases. The CDR3 is 14 residues long. The germline V gene has CDR1 MDHEN and CDR2 SYDVKM. This chain's CDR3 is CASSLGGEREKLFF. The DNA for the CDR3 is TGTGCCAGCAGTTTAGGCGGGGAACGGGAAAAACTGTTTTTT. Based on the CDR3 plus reference TRBV28 and TRBJ1-4, the full variable domain is DVKVTQSSRYLVKRTGEKVFLECVQDMDHENMFWYRQDPGLGLRLIYFSYDVKMKEKGDIPEGYSVSREKKERFSLILESASTNQTSMYLCASSLGGEREKLFFGSGTQLSVL.

The chain uses TRBV7-2 and TRBJ2-3, with D perhaps matching TRBD1 (7 bases). The CDR3 contains 15 residues. V lost 7 bases and J lost 8, with 22 bases in between. Germline V gene sequence: CDR1 SGHTA, CDR2 FQGNSA. Here the CDR3 reads CASTPGTSGGSTQYF. CDR3 nucleotides: TGTGCCAGCACCCCTGGGACCTCAGGGGGGTCTACGCAGTATTTT. Full variable domain (rest looked up from reference TRBV7-2 and TRBJ2-3): GAGVSQSPSNKVTEKGKDVELRCDPISGHTALYWYRQSLGQGLEFLIYFQGNSAPDKSGLPSDRFSAERTGGSVSTLTIQRTQQEDSAVYLCASTPGTSGGSTQYFGPGTRLTVL.

DNA of the CDR3: TGTGCCAGCAGCGATTACACTAGCGGCTACAATGAGCAGTTCTTC. Encoded protein: CASSDYTSGYNEQFF. This rearrangement joins TRBV11-2 to TRBJ2-1; TRBD2 aligns across 8 bases. CDR3 size: 15 residues. Germline assignment: CDR1 SGHAT and CDR2 FQNNGV. Trimming took 5 bases from V and 3 from J; bases not matched to a gene: 6.

The chain joins TRBV6-1 to TRBJ2-7, with 9 nucleotides matching TRBD1. The CDR3 is 14 amino acids. Germline CDR1 reads MNHNS; CDR2 reads SASEGT. After removal of 6 bases from V and 3 bases from J, the junction contained 6 bases not matched to a gene. The CDR3 loop reads CASRNRGRLYEQYF. DNA of the CDR3: TGTGCCAGCAGGAACAGGGGGCGACTCTACGAGCAGTACTTC.

This chain links TRBV11-2 with TRBJ2-7, with 9 bases matching TRBD1. CDR1 is SGHAT, CDR2 FQNNGV, per germline. Unmatched junction bases numbered 7, after V lost 5 bases and J lost 5 bases. This CDR3 comprises 14 residues. The chain's CDR3 is CASSPSGTGNEQYF. In DNA, the CDR3 is TGTGCCAGCAGCCCCTCCGGGACAGGGAACGAGCAGTACTTC.

V and J are TRBV19 and TRBJ1-1; TRBD1 matches 10 bases. The ends lost 5 bases at V and 6 bases at J; junction bases unmatched: 18. CDR3 length: 18 amino acids. Germline V lookup: CDR1 LNHDA, CDR2 SQIVND (reference sequence). The CDR3 loop reads CASSLPRDRGTGVSEAFF. The DNA for the CDR3 is TGTGCCAGTAGTCTGCCGCGGGACAGGGGAACCGGGGTCTCTGAAGCTTTCTTT.

The V and J genes are TRBV11-2 and TRBJ1-3; D gene unclear. V lost 0 bases, J lost 7 bases, and 19 bases lay in between. Germline CDR1 SGHAT, CDR2 FQNNGV. CDR3 length: 17 amino acids. This CDR3 is CASSLDLRSGRVNTIYF. The CDR3, as DNA: TGTGCCAGCAGCTTAGATCTAAGGAGCGGGCGCGTGAACACCATATATTTT.

This clone appeared a few times. This rearrangement joins TRBV6-1 to TRBJ1-4; TRBD1 aligns across 8 bases. V shed 5 bases, J shed 5 bases, and the junction held 4 bases outside the gene matches. The CDR3 consists of 14 residues. CDR1 and CDR2 from the germline V gene are MNHNS and SASEGT. CDR3 protein: CASSPRTGNEKLFF. The CDR3 nucleotides are TGTGCCAGCAGTCCAAGGACAGGGAATGAAAAACTGTTTTTT.

This clone was detected a few times. This chain connects TRBV5-1 to TRBJ1-5; 7 bases line up with TRBD1. The CDR3 has 15 amino acids. Germline trimming cut 0 bases from V and 2 bases from J; bases unmatched to any gene: 2. The germline gives CDR1 SGHRS, CDR2 YFSETQ. This CDR3 reads CASSLEGAGNQPQHF. Written as DNA, the CDR3 is TGCGCCAGCAGCTTGGAGGGGGCCGGCAATCAGCCCCAGCATTTT.

This clone was found a few times. The chain uses TRBV7-9 and TRBJ1-3; D remains unclear. Germline lookup yields CDR1 SEHNR and CDR2 FQNEAQ (reference sequence). V shed 5 bases and J shed 8 bases, with 10 bases lying between them. This CDR3 comprises 12 residues. CDR3 DNA: TGTGCCAGCAGCGCCCTAACGGACACCATATATTTT. Residues: CASSALTDTIYF.

J is TRBJ1-1 and V is TRBV5-6; 7 bases map to TRBD1. This CDR3 comprises 14 residues. CDR1 is SGHDT, CDR2 YYEEEE, per germline. Germline trimming cut 1 base from V and 4 bases from J; bases unmatched to any gene: 4. The CDR3 loop reads CASSLYQGGTEAFF. CDR3 bases: TGTGCCAGCAGCTTGTATCAGGGGGGCACTGAAGCTTTCTTT.

The chain employs TRBV15 and TRBJ2-6; tentatively, D is TRBD1 (6 bases). The germline V gene encodes CDR1 LNHNV and CDR2 YYDKDF (reference sequence). The CDR3 covers 17 residues. Trimming removed 0 bases at V and 2 bases at J, with 11 bases between. CDR3 loop: CATSRDFGGPGANVLTF. The CDR3 DNA follows: TGTGCCACCAGCAGAGATTTTGGGGGCCCTGGGGCCAACGTCCTGACTTTC.

This clone turned up a few times. This chain uses TRBV28 with TRBJ1-5, with D maybe TRBD1 (5 bases). The V end lost 5 bases, the J end lost 0 bases, and 8 bases lay between the germline ends. The germline CDR1 and CDR2 sequences are MDHEN and SYDVKM. There are 14 residues in the CDR3. CDR3 loop: CASSLGHSNQPQHF. The CDR3 region has the DNA TGTGCCAGCAGTCTTGGACATAGCAATCAGCCCCAGCATTTT.

The chain employs TRBV5-1 and TRBJ2-1; D unclear. The CDR3 is 18 amino acids. V was trimmed by 1 base and J by 0 bases, leaving 17 bases between them. The germline V gene encodes CDR1 SGHRS and CDR2 YFSETQ. The CDR3 region is CASSLNPTPTISYNEQFF. The DNA of the CDR3 is TGCGCCAGCAGCTTGAACCCGACTCCCACTATCTCCTACAATGAGCAGTTCTTC.

This chain uses TRBV7-2 with TRBJ1-2, with TRBD1 identical over 8 bases. The CDR3 is 14 amino acids. V trimming: 1 base; J trimming: 4 bases; junction bases outside the gene matches: 2. The germline V gene encodes CDR1 SGHTA and CDR2 FQGNSA. The CDR3 loop is CASSLGQGAYGYTF. The DNA for the CDR3 is TGTGCCAGCAGCTTAGGTCAGGGGGCCTATGGCTACACCTTC.

The chain joins TRBV28 to TRBJ1-2, with D possibly TRBD1 on 5 matching bases. This CDR3 is 15 amino acids long. Trimming removed 4 bases from V and 8 bases from J, with 20 bases in between. Germline loops: CDR1 MDHEN, CDR2 SYDVKM. CDR3 sequence: CASSSYSSEGRGYTF. CDR3 in DNA: TGTGCCAGCAGTTCCTACTCGTCGGAGGGGAGGGGCTACACCTTC.

This clone has a handful of counts. The J gene is TRBJ1-5, the V gene TRBV29-1; D is unclear. The CDR3 contains 13 residues. The V and J ends lost 4 bases and 3 bases respectively, with 10 bases between them. The germline gives CDR1 SQVTM, CDR2 ANQGSEA. The CDR3 loop reads CSVGGQTNQPQHF. The CDR3 region has the DNA TGCAGCGTTGGTGGGCAGACCAATCAGCCCCAGCATTTT.

The chain carries TRBV2 and TRBJ2-7; D may be TRBD2 (6 bases). Germline V lookup: CDR1 SNHLY, CDR2 FYNNEI. This CDR3 contains 12 residues. V lost 8 bases, J lost 7 bases, and 15 bases lay in between. The CDR3 spells CASGRRKLEQYF. The CDR3 DNA reads TGTGCCAGCGGGAGGAGAAAACTGGAGCAGTACTTC.

V is TRBV30 and J is TRBJ1-3; no reliable D call. The CDR3 length is 18 residues. V was clipped by 4 bases and J by 0 bases, with 22 bases between them. Looked up from germline, CDR1 is GTSNPN and CDR2 is SVGIG (reference sequence). The CDR3, as DNA: TGTGCCTGGATGTTTTGGAGAACATCGGCCGGCTCTGGAAACACCATATATTTT. Translated: CAWMFWRTSAGSGNTIYF.

The V and J genes are TRBV7-2 and TRBJ1-1, with D maybe TRBD1 (6 bases). V dropped 6 bases and J dropped 1 base, with 12 bases sitting between them. The CDR3 consists of 14 residues. Germline V gene lookup returns CDR1 SGHTA and CDR2 FQGNSA. The CDR3 sequence is CASRIPGQNTEAFF. Written as DNA, the CDR3 is TGTGCCAGCAGGATCCCGGGACAGAACACTGAAGCTTTCTTT.

V and J are TRBV7-8 and TRBJ2-1; 12 positions match TRBD2. CDR3 length equals 18 residues. Germline CDR1 reads SGHVS; CDR2 reads FQNEAQ. Trimming at V came to 6 bases and at J to 1 base, leaving 10 bases not matched to a gene. In nucleotides, the CDR3 is TGTGCCAGCAGTATCCTAGCGGGGGGGCTCTCATCCTACAATGAGCAGTTCTTC. This encodes CASSILAGGLSSYNEQFF.

The chain uses TRBV19 and TRBJ2-1; a possible D gene is TRBD2 (6 bases). The ends were cut back, 5 bases at V and 9 bases at J, with 8 bases in the middle. The CDR3 sequence is 11 residues long. Germline V gene sequence: CDR1 LNHDA, CDR2 SQIVND (reference sequence). The CDR3 nucleotides are TGTGCCAGTAGTTGGGGGGTTGAGCAGTTCTTC. Protein product: CASSWGVEQFF.

The V call is TRBV5-6, the J call TRBJ1-1; a weak D match, TRBD1 (6 bases). V was trimmed by 5 bases and J by 1 base, leaving 18 bases between them. Germline CDR1 reads SGHDT; CDR2 reads YYEEEE. This CDR3 has 16 residues. The CDR3 DNA follows: TGTGCCAGCAGGAAACAGGGCCTTGTGAGGAACACTGAAGCTTTCTTT. This codes for CASRKQGLVRNTEAFF.

The chain combines TRBV12-2 with TRBJ2-7; TRBD2 is taken as the D call from the table, unchecked against the DNA. TRBV12-2 represents a pseudogene. This CDR3 comprises 20 residues. The CDR3 bases are TGTGCAAGTCGCTTAGGAACGAGCAATTTCCGCCACGGGAGAAAAGGCGAGCAGTACTTC. Protein: CASRLGTSNFRHGRKGEQYF.

The chain joins TRBV6-6 to TRBJ2-3, with D maybe TRBD2 (7 bases). Germline V gives CDR1 MNHNY, CDR2 SVGAGI (reference sequence). Deletions cut 2 bases from V and 6 bases from J, with 15 bases between. The CDR3 totals 15 residues. The CDR3 sequence is CASSYGGGGGDTQYF. CDR3 sequence (DNA): TGTGCCAGCAGTTACGGGGGCGGGGGTGGGGATACGCAGTATTTT.

J is TRBJ2-3 and V is TRBV12-5, with 7 bases fitting TRBD2. J gave up 1 base and V 11 bases, and 6 bases lay outside the gene matches. CDR1 is LGHNT, CDR2 FRNRAP, per germline. The CDR3 length is 13 residues. The CDR3 sequence is CAESGTRTDTQYF. The CDR3 DNA is TGTGCTGAAAGCGGGACTCGCACAGATACGCAGTATTTT.

The genes are TRBV19 and TRBJ1-3, with TRBD1 identical over 7 bases. With V trimmed by 3 bases and J by 0 bases, 2 bases remained unmatched. Germline V CDR1 and CDR2: LNHDA, SQIVND (reference sequence). The CDR3 totals 15 residues. For the CDR3, the DNA is TGTGCCAGTAGTATGGGACAGAGCTCTGGAAACACCATATATTTT. It encodes CASSMGQSSGNTIYF.